This TCR beta chain originates from a study of identical twins. General study results and limits: Researchers caution that invariant MAIT and iNKT cells could partly confound zero-insertion analyses. Weaker excess twin sharing was seen among beta out-of-frame sequences.

TCRdb fed the 5' RACE reads into MiXCR, producing one record per CDR3 protein. Of about 690,000 distinct CDR3 sequences listed, roughly 6.2% are singletons. Note on this clonotype: No antigen is known for it.

In germline, CDR1 is KGHSH, CDR2 LQKENI. The CDR3 consists of 13 residues. Trimming left V 2 bases short and J 2 bases short, with 6 bases between. This TCR was sampled from a man between 18 and 29 years old in good health. The specimen was naive T cells sorted from blood. The rearrangement links TRBV18 to TRBJ1-1; no clear D. This CDR3 reads CASSPTSNTEAFF. The CDR3 DNA reads as TGTGCCAGCTCACCAACCTCTAACACTGAAGCTTTCTTT.